This entry concerns a single T cell receptor (beta chain). The CDR3 has 14 amino acids. CDR1 and CDR2 (germline): LNHNV, YYDKDF (reference sequence). V gave up 1 base and J gave up 3 bases, with 6 bases separating them. This sample stems from a study of T-cell memory formation after mild COVID-19. TCRdb passed the 5' RACE reads through MiXCR, listing each CDR3 protein once. Among about 470,000 distinct CDR3 sequences, 15% to 20% were seen once, and the ten largest hold about 12%. The gene calls are TRBV15 and TRBJ1-4; possible D gene TRBD1, 6 bases. The sequence derives from an adult woman who had mild COVID-19 (a few samples of this study predate the infection). Cell type and time point are not known. The sample comprised PBMCs or a T cell subset sorted from them (not recorded which). Written as DNA, the CDR3 is TGTGCCACCAGCAGAGCAGGGGCTAATGAAAAACTGTTTTTT. Translation: CATSRAGANEKLFF.